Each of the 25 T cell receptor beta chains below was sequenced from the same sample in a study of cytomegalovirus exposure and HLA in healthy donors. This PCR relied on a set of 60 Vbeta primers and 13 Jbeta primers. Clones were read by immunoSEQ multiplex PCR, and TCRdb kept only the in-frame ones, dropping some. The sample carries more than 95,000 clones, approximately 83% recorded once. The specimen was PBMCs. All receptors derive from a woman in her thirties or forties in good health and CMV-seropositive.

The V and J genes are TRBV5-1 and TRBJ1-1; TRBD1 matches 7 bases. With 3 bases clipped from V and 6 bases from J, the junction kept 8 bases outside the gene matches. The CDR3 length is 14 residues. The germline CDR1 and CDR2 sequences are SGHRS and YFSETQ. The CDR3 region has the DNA TGCGCCAGCAGCTATGGGACAGATGGGTCTGAAGCTTTCTTT. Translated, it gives CASSYGTDGSEAFF.

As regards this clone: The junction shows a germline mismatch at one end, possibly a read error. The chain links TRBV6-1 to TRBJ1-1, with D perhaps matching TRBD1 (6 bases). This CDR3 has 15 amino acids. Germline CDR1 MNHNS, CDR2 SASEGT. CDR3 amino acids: CASSEAAGAAATAFF. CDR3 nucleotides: TGTGCCAGCAGCGAAGCGGCAGGGGCGGCGGCTACAGCTTTCTTT.

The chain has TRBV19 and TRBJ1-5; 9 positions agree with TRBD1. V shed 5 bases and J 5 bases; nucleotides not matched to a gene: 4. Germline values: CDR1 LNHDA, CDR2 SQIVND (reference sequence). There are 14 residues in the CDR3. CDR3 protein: CASSVTGGHQPQHF. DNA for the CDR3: TGTGCCAGTAGTGTGACAGGGGGTCATCAGCCCCAGCATTTT.

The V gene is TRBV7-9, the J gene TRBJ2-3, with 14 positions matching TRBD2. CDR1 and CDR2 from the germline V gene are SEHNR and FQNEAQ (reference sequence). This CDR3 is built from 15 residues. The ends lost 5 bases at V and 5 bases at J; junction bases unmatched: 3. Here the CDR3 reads CASSLGLAGGDTQYF. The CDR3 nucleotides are TGTGCCAGCAGCCTCGGACTAGCGGGAGGAGATACGCAGTATTTT.

CDR3 sequence: CASSVGTVNEQFF. The CDR3 DNA reads TGTGCCAGCAGCGTGGGGACTGTCAATGAGCAGTTCTTC. V is TRBV9 and J is TRBJ2-1, with a tentative D call TRBD2 (6 bases). The CDR3 loop spans 13 amino acids. Germline-derived CDR1 and CDR2 are SGDLS and YYNGEE. V lost 2 bases to trimming and J lost 6 bases, with 9 bases between them.

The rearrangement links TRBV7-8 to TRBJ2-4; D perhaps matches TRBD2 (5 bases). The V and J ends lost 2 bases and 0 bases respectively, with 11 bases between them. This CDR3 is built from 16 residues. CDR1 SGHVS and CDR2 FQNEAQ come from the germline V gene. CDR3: CASSLLPGLAKNIQYF. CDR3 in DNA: TGTGCCAGCAGCTTATTACCCGGACTAGCCAAAAACATTCAGTACTTC.

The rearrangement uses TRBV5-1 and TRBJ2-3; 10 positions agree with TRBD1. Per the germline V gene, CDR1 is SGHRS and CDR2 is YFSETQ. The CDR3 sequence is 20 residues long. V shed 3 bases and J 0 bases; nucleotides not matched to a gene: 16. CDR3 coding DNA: TGCGCCAGCAGCTCCACCACCCGGGACAGGGGCCCCCTTAGCACAGATACGCAGTATTTT. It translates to CASSSTTRDRGPLSTDTQYF.

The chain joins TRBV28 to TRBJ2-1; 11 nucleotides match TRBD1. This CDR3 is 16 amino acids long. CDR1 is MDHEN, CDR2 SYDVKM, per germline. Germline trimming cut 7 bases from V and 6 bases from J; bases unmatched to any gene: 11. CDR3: CASNIPGTGGINEQFF. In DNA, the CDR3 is TGTGCCAGCAACATCCCCGGGACAGGGGGGATCAATGAGCAGTTCTTC.

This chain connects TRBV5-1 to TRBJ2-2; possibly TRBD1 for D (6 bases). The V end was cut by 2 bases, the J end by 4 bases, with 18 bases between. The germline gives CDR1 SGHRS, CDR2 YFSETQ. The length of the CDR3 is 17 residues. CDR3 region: CASSLSPGHSSTGELFF. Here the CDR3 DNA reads TGCGCCAGCAGCTTATCGCCGGGACACAGCTCCACCGGGGAGCTGTTTTTT.

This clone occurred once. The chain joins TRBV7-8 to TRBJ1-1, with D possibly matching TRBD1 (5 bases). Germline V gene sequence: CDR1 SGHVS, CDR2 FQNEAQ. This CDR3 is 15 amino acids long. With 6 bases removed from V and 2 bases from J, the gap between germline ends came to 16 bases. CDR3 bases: TGTGCCAGCAGGGGACCTGGGAGGCGTAACACTGAAGCTTTCTTT. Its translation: CASRGPGRRNTEAFF.

CDR3 in DNA: TGTGCCAGCGTTAGGGGCTCCTACGAGCAGTACTTC. Protein product: CASVRGSYEQYF. This chain links TRBV6-6 with TRBJ2-7; tentative D call: TRBD1 (5 bases). V was shortened by 8 bases and J by 0 bases, with 8 bases between the two germline ends. This CDR3 comprises 12 residues. CDR1 and CDR2 from the germline V gene are MNHNY and SVGAGI (reference sequence).

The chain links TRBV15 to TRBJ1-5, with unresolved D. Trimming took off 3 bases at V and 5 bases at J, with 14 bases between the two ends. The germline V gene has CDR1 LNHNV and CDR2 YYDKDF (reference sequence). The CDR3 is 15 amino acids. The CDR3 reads CATSSPGSPDQPQHF. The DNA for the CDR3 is TGTGCCACCAGCAGTCCGGGGTCCCCGGATCAGCCCCAGCATTTT.

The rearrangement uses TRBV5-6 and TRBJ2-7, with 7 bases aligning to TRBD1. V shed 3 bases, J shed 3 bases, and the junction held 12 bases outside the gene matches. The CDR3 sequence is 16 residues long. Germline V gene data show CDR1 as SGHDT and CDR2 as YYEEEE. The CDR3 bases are TGTGCCAGCAGCTCCCGGCGACAGGGATTTATCTACGAGCAGTACTTC. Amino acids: CASSSRRQGFIYEQYF. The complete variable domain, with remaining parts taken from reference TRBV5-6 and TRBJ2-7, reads DAGVTQSPTHLIKTRGQQVTLRCSPKSGHDTVSWYQQALGQGPQFIFQYYEEEERQRGNFPDRFSGHQFPNYSSELNVNALLLGDSALYLCASSSRRQGFIYEQYFGPGTRLTVT.

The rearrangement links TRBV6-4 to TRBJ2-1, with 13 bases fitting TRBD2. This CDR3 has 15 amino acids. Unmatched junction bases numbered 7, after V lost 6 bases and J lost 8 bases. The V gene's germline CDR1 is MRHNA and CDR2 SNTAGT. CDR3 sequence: CASRERLAGGYEQFF. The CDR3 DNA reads TGTGCCAGCAGGGAACGACTAGCGGGAGGATATGAGCAGTTCTTC.

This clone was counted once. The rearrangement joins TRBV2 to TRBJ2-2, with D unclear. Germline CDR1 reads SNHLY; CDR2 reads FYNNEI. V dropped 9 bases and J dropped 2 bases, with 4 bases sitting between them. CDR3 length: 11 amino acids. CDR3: CARTNTGELFF. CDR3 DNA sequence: TGTGCCAGGACAAACACCGGGGAGCTGTTTTTT. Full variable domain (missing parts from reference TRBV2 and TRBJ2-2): EPEVTQTPSHQVTQMGQEVILRCVPISNHLYFYWYRQILGQKVEFLVSFYNNEISEKSEIFDDQFSVERPDGSNFTLKIRSTKLEDSAMYFCARTNTGELFFGEGSRLTVL.

CDR3 residues: CASSNEGGSTEAFF. The CDR3 DNA sequence: TGTGCCAGCAGCAACGAGGGTGGGAGCACTGAAGCTTTCTTT. The J gene is TRBJ1-1, the V gene TRBV14; D ambiguous. The V end was cut by 5 bases, the J end by 4 bases, with 14 bases between. The length of the CDR3 is 14 residues. Germline V gene sequence: CDR1 SGHDN, CDR2 FVKESK.

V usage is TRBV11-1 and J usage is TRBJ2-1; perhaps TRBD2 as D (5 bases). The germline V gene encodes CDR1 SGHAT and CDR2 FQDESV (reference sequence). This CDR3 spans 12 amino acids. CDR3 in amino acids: CVTEGGPNEQFF. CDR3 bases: TGTGTCACCGAAGGAGGCCCCAATGAGCAGTTCTTC.

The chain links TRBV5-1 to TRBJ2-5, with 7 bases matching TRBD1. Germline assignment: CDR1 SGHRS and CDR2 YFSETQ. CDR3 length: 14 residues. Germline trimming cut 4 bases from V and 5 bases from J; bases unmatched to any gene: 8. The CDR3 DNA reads TGCGCCAGCAGCGACTTACAGGGGTCCGAGACCCAGTACTTC. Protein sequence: CASSDLQGSETQYF.

The CDR3, as DNA: TGCGCCAGCTGCCGGGAGAAGCCGAGCTCCTATAATTCACCCCTCCACTTT. This sequence encodes CASCREKPSSYNSPLHF. V gene TRBV5-1 combines with J gene TRBJ1-6; D remains ambiguous. Per the germline V gene, CDR1 is SGHRS and CDR2 is YFSETQ. Trimming removed 7 bases from V and 0 bases from J, with 17 bases in between. This CDR3 has 17 amino acids.

The CDR3 DNA is TGCAGCGTACTAGGCCGGGACGAGCAGTACTTC. It codes for CSVLGRDEQYF. The chain recombines TRBV29-1 with TRBJ2-7; weak D call: TRBD2 (5 bases). The CDR3 spans 11 residues. Germline CDR1 is SQVTM and CDR2 is ANQGSEA. The V gene lost 6 bases and the J gene lost 5 bases, with 11 bases spanning the gap.

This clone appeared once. CDR3 in amino acids: CASSRGDRVPYGYTF. CDR3 nucleotide sequence: TGTGCCAGCAGTCGGGGGGACAGGGTCCCGTATGGCTACACCTTC. The chain couples TRBV2 to TRBJ1-2; 9 positions agree with TRBD1. This CDR3 has 15 amino acids. After removal of 5 bases from V and 5 bases from J, the junction contained 9 bases not matched to a gene. Germline values: CDR1 SNHLY, CDR2 FYNNEI.

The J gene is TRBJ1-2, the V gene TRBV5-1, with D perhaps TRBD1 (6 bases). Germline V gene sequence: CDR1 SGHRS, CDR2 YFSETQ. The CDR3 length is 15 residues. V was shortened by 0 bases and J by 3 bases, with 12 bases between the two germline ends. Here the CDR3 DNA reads TGCGCCAGCAGCTTGGTGCAGGGGTCAGACTATGGCTACACCTTC. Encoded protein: CASSLVQGSDYGYTF. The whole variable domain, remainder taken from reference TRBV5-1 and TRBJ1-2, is KAGVTQTPRYLIKTRGQQVTLSCSPISGHRSVSWYQQTPGQGLQFLFEYFSETQRNKGNFPGRFSGRQFSNSRSEMNVSTLELGDSALYLCASSLVQGSDYGYTFGSGTRLTVV.

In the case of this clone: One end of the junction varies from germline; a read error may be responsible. The CDR3 sequence: CSSSLGRDTYNEKLFF. In DNA form, the CDR3 reads TGTTCCAGCAGCTTAGGAAGGGACACGTATAATGAAAAACTGTTTTTT. V is TRBV7-9 and J is TRBJ1-4, with D possibly matching TRBD1 (6 bases). CDR1 and CDR2 (germline): SEHNR, FQNEAQ (reference sequence). The CDR3 runs to 16 residues.

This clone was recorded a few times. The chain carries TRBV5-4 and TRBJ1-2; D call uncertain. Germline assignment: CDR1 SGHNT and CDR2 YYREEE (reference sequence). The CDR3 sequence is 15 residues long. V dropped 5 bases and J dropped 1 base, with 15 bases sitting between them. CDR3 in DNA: TGTGCCAGCAGGAACGTCAGAGGCAGTAACTATGGCTACACCTTC. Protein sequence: CASRNVRGSNYGYTF.

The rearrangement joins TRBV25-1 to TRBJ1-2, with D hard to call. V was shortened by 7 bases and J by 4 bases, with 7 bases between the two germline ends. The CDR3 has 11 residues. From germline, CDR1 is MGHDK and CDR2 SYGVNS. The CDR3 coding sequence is TGTGCCAGCACCACAGCCTATGGCTACACCTTC. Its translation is CASTTAYGYTF.